The 28 T cell receptor beta chains given below trace back to one sample, sequenced in a study of shared clonotypes between healthy human individuals. Some clones are missing from TCRdb's copy, which holds only in-frame ones; the method was immunoSEQ multiplex PCR. The sample includes 2 million to 3 million clones, roughly 92% of them seen just once. Source material: naive CD4+ T cells sorted from blood. Subset specified: CD45RA+ positively selected. Receptor source: a man aged 18 to 29 in good health.

This clone appeared once. The chain employs TRBV15 and TRBJ2-7; TRBD2 aligns across 11 bases. CDR1 LNHNV and CDR2 YYDKDF come from the germline V gene (reference sequence). The CDR3 is 16 residues long. Trimming took 3 bases from V and 4 from J; bases not matched to a gene: 8. This chain's CDR3 is CATSRDRLAGSYEQYF. Written as DNA, the CDR3 is TGTGCCACCAGCAGGGACCGACTAGCGGGGTCGTACGAGCAGTACTTC.

The chain carries TRBV6-1 and TRBJ1-4; 7 nucleotides align to TRBD1. There are 14 residues in the CDR3. Germline lookup yields CDR1 MNHNS and CDR2 SASEGT. V lost 3 bases, J lost 9 bases, and 7 bases stayed unmatched. The CDR3 loop is CASSDISTGQKLFF. CDR3 nucleotide sequence: TGTGCCAGCAGTGACATTTCGACAGGGCAAAAACTGTTTTTT.

Notes on this clone: The identical CDR3 is also encoded by other nucleotide sequences in the sample. V is TRBV25-1 and J is TRBJ1-3, with D unresolved. The CDR3 extends over 14 amino acids. Trimming stripped 3 bases from V and 0 bases from J, with 6 bases between. Germline CDR1 is MGHDK and CDR2 is SYGVNS. The CDR3: CASSEVASGNTIYF. The CDR3 region has the DNA TGTGCCAGCAGTGAGGTTGCCTCTGGAAACACCATATATTTT. Variable domain in full (rest from reference TRBV25-1 and TRBJ1-3): EADIYQTPRYLVIGTGKKITLECSQTMGHDKMYWYQQDPGMELHLIHYSYGVNSTEKGDLSSESTVSRIRTEHFPLTLESARPSHTSQYLCASSEVASGNTIYFGEGSWLTVV.

The chain employs TRBV6-4 and TRBJ2-3; a weak D match, TRBD2 (6 bases). V was trimmed by 5 bases and J by 1 base, leaving 19 bases between them. This CDR3 region has 17 residues. In germline, CDR1 is MRHNA, CDR2 SNTAGT. The CDR3, as DNA: TGTGCCAGCAGTACCTCCTGGACGGGGGACCGCACAGATACGCAGTATTTT. Protein sequence: CASSTSWTGDRTDTQYF.

The count of this clone is one. The chain is built from TRBV29-1 and TRBJ1-2; 9 bases fit TRBD1. Trimming at V came to 3 bases and at J to 5 bases, leaving 13 bases not matched to a gene. In germline, CDR1 is SQVTM, CDR2 ANQGSEA. The CDR3 sequence is 16 residues long. The CDR3 DNA reads as TGCAGCGTTGACGCGGGACAGGGAAGTACGGGTTATGGCTACACCTTC. It is translated as CSVDAGQGSTGYGYTF.

This clone has just one count. The chain recombines TRBV7-6 with TRBJ1-4; no definite D call. CDR3 length: 16 amino acids. The V end was cut by 3 bases, the J end by 0 bases, with 11 bases between. CDR1 is SGHVS, CDR2 FNYEAQ, per germline. CDR3 residues: CASSFRGEATNEKLFF. CDR3 DNA: TGTGCCAGCAGCTTCCGGGGAGAGGCAACTAATGAAAAACTGTTTTTT.

The chain couples TRBV19 to TRBJ2-2; D unclear. V was shortened by 4 bases and J by 0 bases, with 6 bases between the two germline ends. Germline V gene sequence: CDR1 LNHDA, CDR2 SQIVND (reference sequence). This CDR3 has 14 residues. CDR3 sequence: CASSTRTNTGELFF. CDR3 coding DNA: TGTGCCAGTAGTACAAGAACGAACACCGGGGAGCTGTTTTTT.

V gene TRBV5-4 combines with J gene TRBJ1-1; TRBD1 matches at 11 bases. CDR3 length: 14 amino acids. V lost 0 bases, J lost 11 bases, and 6 bases stayed unmatched. In germline, CDR1 is SGHNT, CDR2 YYREEE (reference sequence). CDR3 sequence reads: CASSLAGTGGWAFF. CDR3 bases: TGTGCCAGCAGCTTGGCGGGGACAGGGGGGTGGGCTTTCTTT. The variable domain in full, with the rest retrieved from reference TRBV5-4 and TRBJ1-1, is ETGVTQSPTHLIKTRGQQVTLRCSSQSGHNTVSWYQQALGQGPQFIFQYYREEENGRGNFPPRFSGLQFPNYSSELNVNALELDDSALYLCASSLAGTGGWAFFGQGTRLTVV.

The chain carries TRBV11-2 and TRBJ1-3; a weak D match, TRBD1 (5 bases). The V end lost 1 base, the J end lost 0 bases, and 7 bases lay between the germline ends. Germline CDR1 reads SGHAT; CDR2 reads FQNNGV. The CDR3 runs to 15 residues. CDR3 sequence (DNA): TGTGCCAGCAGCTTAGTAGACAGCTCTGGAAACACCATATATTTT. Translated, it gives CASSLVDSSGNTIYF.

This chain joins TRBV2 and TRBJ2-2, with 7 bases aligning to TRBD2. Trimming at V came to 8 bases and at J to 4 bases, leaving 10 bases not matched to a gene. CDR3 length equals 15 residues. Germline V gene sequence: CDR1 SNHLY, CDR2 FYNNEI. CDR3 sequence: CASVSTSFFTGELFF. The DNA for the CDR3 is TGTGCCAGCGTATCGACTAGCTTCTTCACCGGGGAGCTGTTTTTT.

This chain connects TRBV29-1 to TRBJ1-2; TRBD1 might be the D (6 bases). V lost 2 bases, J lost 1 base, and 11 bases lay in between. This CDR3 spans 14 amino acids. The V gene's germline CDR1 is SQVTM and CDR2 ANQGSEA. In nucleotides, the CDR3 is TGCAGCGTTGAAAGCAGGGGACTTAACTATGGCTACACCTTC. Encoded protein: CSVESRGLNYGYTF.

The V call is TRBV4-1, the J call TRBJ2-7; 7 positions agree with TRBD1. CDR3 length equals 16 residues. The germline gives CDR1 MGHRA, CDR2 YSYEKL. J was trimmed by 0 bases and V by 4 bases; bases with no gene match: 9. As DNA, the CDR3 is TGCGCCAGCAGCCCTACCGGGACAGTGATCTCCTACGAGCAGTACTTC. Its translation: CASSPTGTVISYEQYF.

With respect to this clone: Other DNA sequences in the sample encode the same CDR3. The chain uses TRBV5-1 and TRBJ2-7; D not certain. Trimming cost V 4 bases and J 5 bases, with 7 bases left between them. Germline V gene data show CDR1 as SGHRS and CDR2 as YFSETQ. The CDR3 totals 11 residues. The CDR3 DNA follows: TGCGCCAGCAGCCTCCGGGACGAGCAGTACTTC. Amino acid sequence: CASSLRDEQYF.

The rearrangement uses TRBV2 and TRBJ1-2, with 7 nucleotides matching TRBD1. The CDR3 has 15 amino acids. The trim removed 5 bases at V and 1 base at J, leaving 7 bases unmatched. CDR1 is SNHLY and CDR2 is FYNNEI in the germline V gene. The CDR3 DNA sequence: TGTGCCAGCAGTCGACCGGGACAGCTTAACTATGGCTACACCTTC. This gives the protein CASSRPGQLNYGYTF.

The chain joins TRBV5-1 to TRBJ1-3; 9 bases are a match to TRBD1. Germline trimming cut 3 bases from V and 3 bases from J; bases unmatched to any gene: 4. Germline CDR1 reads SGHRS; CDR2 reads YFSETQ. This CDR3 contains 15 residues. The CDR3 sequence is CASSSQGAVGNTIYF. In DNA form, the CDR3 reads TGCGCCAGCAGCTCACAGGGGGCAGTTGGAAACACCATATATTTT.

V gene TRBV21-1 combines with J gene TRBJ1-5. TRBV21-1 is shown as a pseudogene. The CDR3 loop spans 15 amino acids. DNA for the CDR3: TGTGCCAGCAGCAAGGGGGGACCTAGCAATCAGCCCCAGCATTTT. Its translation is CASSKGGPSNQPQHF.

The chain recombines TRBV7-8 with TRBJ2-7, with 11 bases matching TRBD2. Trimming took 5 bases from V and 0 from J; bases not matched to a gene: 6. This CDR3 comprises 16 residues. Germline CDR1 is SGHVS and CDR2 is FQNEAQ. The CDR3 coding sequence is TGTGCCAGCAGCCCCTCTAGCGGGAGGCCCTCCTACGAGCAGTACTTC. It yields the protein CASSPSSGRPSYEQYF.

The chain carries TRBV5-6 and TRBJ2-2, with D possibly being TRBD1 (7 bases). Trimming shortened V by 3 bases and J by 1 base, and 16 bases separated the two germline ends. The germline V gene has CDR1 SGHDT and CDR2 YYEEEE. The CDR3 contains 17 residues. CDR3 region: CASSWGAGTVNTGELFF. DNA of the CDR3: TGTGCCAGCAGCTGGGGGGCCGGGACAGTGAACACCGGGGAGCTGTTTTTT.

The chain links TRBV30 to TRBJ2-1; 12 nucleotides agree with TRBD2. CDR3 length: 17 residues. Per germline, CDR1 GTSNPN and CDR2 SVGIG (reference sequence). V shed 0 bases, J shed 7 bases, and the junction held 10 bases outside the gene matches. In DNA form, the CDR3 reads TGTGCCTGGAGTGTACCCCGACTAGCGGGAGTCGGGAATGAGCAGTTCTTC. Protein sequence: CAWSVPRLAGVGNEQFF.

The V call is TRBV30, the J call TRBJ1-2, with D uncertain. This CDR3 is built from 12 residues. The V and J ends lost 5 bases and 1 base respectively, with 8 bases between them. Germline CDR1 reads GTSNPN; CDR2 reads SVGIG (reference sequence). The CDR3, as DNA: TGTGCCTGGGCTCCCGGTAACTATGGCTACACCTTC. As protein: CAWAPGNYGYTF.

This chain links TRBV7-9 with TRBJ1-1, with 7 bases that match TRBD1. Trimming cost V 7 bases and J 1 base; bases outside gene matches: 9. This CDR3 has 15 amino acids. The germline gives CDR1 SEHNR, CDR2 FQNEAQ (reference sequence). DNA for the CDR3: TGTGCCAGCATCGAATTGACAGGGAGGAACACTGAAGCTTTCTTT. Its translation: CASIELTGRNTEAFF.

This clone came up once. The V call is TRBV18, the J call TRBJ2-5; the match to TRBD2 covers 11 bases. Germline V lookup: CDR1 KGHSH, CDR2 LQKENI. The CDR3 totals 15 residues. After removal of 2 bases from V and 2 bases from J, the junction contained 1 base not matched to a gene. Written as DNA, the CDR3 is TGTGCCAGCTCACCAGTAGCGGGAGGGCAAGAGACCCAGTACTTC. This codes for CASSPVAGGQETQYF.

The chain carries TRBV7-2 and TRBJ2-1, with no clear D. With 1 base removed from V and 12 bases from J, the gap between germline ends came to 16 bases. Per the germline V gene, CDR1 is SGHTA and CDR2 is FQGNSA. The CDR3 is 14 residues long. The chain's CDR3 is CASSLELPSMRQFF. CDR3 bases: TGTGCCAGCAGCTTAGAACTACCGAGCATGAGGCAGTTCTTC.

The V gene is TRBV5-1, the J gene TRBJ2-1; 11 bases are a match to TRBD2. The CDR3 extends over 15 amino acids. J lost 9 bases, V lost 6 bases, and 11 bases had no gene match. Germline-derived CDR1 and CDR2 are SGHRS and YFSETQ. The CDR3 coding sequence is TGCGCCAGCAACCTCGTAGCGGGAGGGCCGGGTGAGCAGTTCTTC. Amino acid sequence: CASNLVAGGPGEQFF.

The chain joins TRBV28 to TRBJ1-5; D call uncertain. The ends were cut back, 1 base at V and 7 bases at J, with 11 bases in the middle. CDR1 and CDR2 from the germline V gene are MDHEN and SYDVKM. The CDR3 totals 14 residues. The CDR3 sequence is CASSLLEGGQPQHF. In DNA form, the CDR3 reads TGTGCCAGCAGTTTATTAGAGGGAGGGCAGCCCCAGCATTTT.

The J gene is TRBJ1-1, the V gene TRBV5-6; D not certain. The CDR3 loop spans 15 amino acids. CDR1 is SGHDT and CDR2 is YYEEEE in the germline V gene. With 1 base removed from V and 1 base from J, the gap between germline ends came to 11 bases. CDR3 nucleotide sequence: TGTGCCAGCAGCTTGTTCGACTGGGGGAACACTGAAGCTTTCTTT. It encodes CASSLFDWGNTEAFF.

This chain connects TRBV25-1 to TRBJ2-7; 9 positions match TRBD1. Germline V CDR1 and CDR2: MGHDK, SYGVNS. The CDR3 has 15 amino acids. The V and J ends lost 1 base and 5 bases, in that order; junction bases with no gene match: 6. The CDR3, as DNA: TGTGCCAGCAGTGAATCCGGACAGGGGACGGACGAGCAGTACTTC. Translated, it gives CASSESGQGTDEQYF.

The CDR3 region has the DNA TGTGCCAGCAGTTCCCCCGGTGGGAGGAAGGAACACGAGCAGTACTTC. Its translation: CASSSPGGRKEHEQYF. V is TRBV28 and J is TRBJ2-7, with a tentative D call TRBD2 (6 bases). Germline assignment: CDR1 MDHEN and CDR2 SYDVKM. There are 16 residues in the CDR3. Trimming pared 4 bases from V and 5 bases from J, leaving 21 bases between.